These 17 T cell receptor beta chains originate from one sample sequenced in a study of T cells after yellow fever vaccination. Using its own MiXCR run on the 5' RACE reads, TCRdb lists one record per CDR3 protein. Among some 260,000 distinct CDR3 sequences listed, around 5.3% were seen once. The sample here was CD4+ T cells sorted from PBMCs, taken on the day of the yellow fever booster vaccination. The receptors here all came from a man between 18 and 35 years old who received the YFV17D yellow fever vaccine.

At least ten counts were recorded for this clonotype. The chain carries TRBV11-1 and TRBJ1-6; D not resolved. CDR1 and CDR2 (germline): SGHAT, FQDESV (reference sequence). The CDR3 covers 15 residues. V lost 7 bases and J 7 bases, leaving 17 bases between the germline ends. CDR3 loop: CASTTTSSRNSPLHF. The CDR3 DNA reads as TGTGCCAGCACCACCACGAGTAGTCGGAATTCACCCCTCCACTTT.

The chain combines TRBV29-1 with TRBJ2-2; D unclear. The CDR3 has 14 amino acids. CDR1 SQVTM and CDR2 ANQGSEA come from the germline V gene. Trimming shortened V by 1 base and J by 6 bases, and 12 bases separated the two germline ends. The CDR3, as DNA: TGCAGCGTTGAAGTTTCGTTCCGTTCCGGGGAGCTGTTTTTT. Encoded protein: CSVEVSFRSGELFF.

The rearrangement joins TRBV5-4 to TRBJ2-7, with D maybe TRBD1 (6 bases). CDR3 length: 15 amino acids. V was cut by 4 bases and J by 2 bases, with 16 bases left in between. Germline V CDR1 and CDR2: SGHNT, YYREEE (reference sequence). The CDR3, as DNA: TGTGCCAGCAGCCCGGGTGCGGACAGCGCCTACGAGCAGTACGTC. Amino acids: CASSPGADSAYEQYV.

The CDR3 region is CASSMAPPTQARGSPLHF. The CDR3 DNA reads TGTGCCAGTAGTATGGCCCCCCCCACACAGGCCCGTGGTTCACCCCTCCACTTT. The genes are TRBV19 and TRBJ1-6; D is perhaps TRBD1 (5 bases). The CDR3 loop spans 18 amino acids. Germline loops: CDR1 LNHDA, CDR2 SQIVND (reference sequence). Trimming removed 3 bases at V and 9 bases at J, with 24 bases between.

On this clonotype: The germline gene is not matched at one end of the junction; a read error may be the cause. The J gene is TRBJ1-5, the V gene TRBV6-5, with 8 nucleotides matching TRBD1. The length of the CDR3 is 14 residues. Germline V gives CDR1 MNHEY, CDR2 SVGAGI. The CDR3 loop is CASSLGQGGQPKHF. For the CDR3, the DNA is TGTGCCAGCAGCCTCGGACAGGGAGGGCAGCCCAAGCATTTT.

In its sample, this clonotype was seen many times. This rearrangement joins TRBV24-1 to TRBJ2-2; possibly TRBD1 for D (6 bases). V lost 1 base, J lost 6 bases, and 14 bases lay in between. This CDR3 is 16 amino acids long. Germline assignment: CDR1 KGHDR and CDR2 SFDVKD. The CDR3, as DNA: TGTGCCACCAGTGATTTTTCAGGGGCCTACTCCGGGGAGCTGTTTTTT. Translated: CATSDFSGAYSGELFF.

This clonotype has ten or more counts. This chain connects TRBV4-2 to TRBJ1-2; no firm D call. Trimming took 1 base from V and 4 from J, leaving 7 bases between them. CDR1 LGHNA and CDR2 YNFKEQ come from the germline V gene. This CDR3 has 13 residues. The DNA for the CDR3 is TGTGCCAGCAGCCAAGGTCAGCTCTATGGCTACACCTTC. Residues: CASSQGQLYGYTF.

This clonotype was counted between two and nine times. J is TRBJ1-2 and V is TRBV15, with D possibly being TRBD1 (6 bases). The CDR3 is made up of 14 amino acids. Trimming took 1 base from V and 4 from J, leaving 10 bases between them. Germline V gene data show CDR1 as LNHNV and CDR2 as YYDKDF (reference sequence). CDR3 DNA: TGTGCCACCAGCAGAGTGGGACAAGTCTATGGCTACACCTTC. Its protein is CATSRVGQVYGYTF. The whole variable domain, filled in from reference TRBV15 and TRBJ1-2, reads DAMVIQNPRYQVTQFGKPVTLSCSQTLNHNVMYWYQQKSSQAPKLLFHYYDKDFNNEADTPDNFQSRRPNTSFCFLDIRSPGLGDTAMYLCATSRVGQVYGYTFGSGTRLTVV.

This clonotype was detected ten times or more. V is TRBV15 and J is TRBJ2-4; tentative D call: TRBD1 (6 bases). This CDR3 contains 14 residues. V was trimmed by 1 base and J by 6 bases, leaving 10 bases between them. Germline lookup yields CDR1 LNHNV and CDR2 YYDKDF (reference sequence). The CDR3 is CATSRVKDRNIQYF. The CDR3 DNA reads as TGTGCCACCAGCAGAGTTAAGGACAGAAACATTCAGTACTTC.

This clonotype was detected a few times. The chain links TRBV19 to TRBJ1-6; D is ambiguous. With 4 bases removed from V and 8 bases from J, the gap between germline ends came to 15 bases. The germline V gene has CDR1 LNHDA and CDR2 SQIVND (reference sequence). There are 15 residues in the CDR3. The CDR3 DNA sequence: TGTGCCAGTAGTAGCCGGCCTTTTGGGGATTCACCCCTCCACTTT. Its translation is CASSSRPFGDSPLHF.

J is TRBJ2-7 and V is TRBV6-5; D gene unclear. Germline V gene data show CDR1 as MNHEY and CDR2 as SVGAGI. CDR3 length equals 13 residues. V shed 7 bases and J shed 0 bases, with 10 bases lying between them. CDR3: CASTEDGSYEQYF. CDR3 in DNA: TGTGCCAGCACCGAGGACGGCTCCTACGAGCAGTACTTC.

The chain joins TRBV20-1 to TRBJ1-5, with a weak D call TRBD1 (5 bases). The CDR3 contains 14 residues. V was shortened by 7 bases and J by 4 bases, with 17 bases between the two germline ends. CDR1 DFQATT and CDR2 SNEGSKA come from the germline V gene (reference sequence). CDR3 sequence: CSVQTGQPNQPQHF. CDR3 sequence (DNA): TGCAGTGTCCAGACCGGACAACCTAATCAGCCCCAGCATTTT.

This chain links TRBV4-2 with TRBJ2-5; either TRBD1 or TRBD2 may supply D (5 bases each). This CDR3 is 16 amino acids long. Per the germline V gene, CDR1 is LGHNA and CDR2 is YNFKEQ. Trimming pared 3 bases from V and 6 bases from J, leaving 20 bases between. CDR3 in DNA: TGTGCCAGCAGCCAGGAGTCGGGACCATTATTGCAGACCCAGTACTTC. As protein: CASSQESGPLLQTQYF.

This sequence joins TRBV18 and TRBJ1-2; D call uncertain. Trimming cost V 6 bases and J 5 bases, with 28 bases left between them. The CDR3 extends over 18 amino acids. CDR1 KGHSH and CDR2 LQKENI come from the germline V gene. DNA of the CDR3: TGTGCCAGCTCCGACCGGGCGAGAACCCGCTACCCGTTGTATGGCTACACCTTC. It specifies CASSDRARTRYPLYGYTF.

Many counts were recorded for this clonotype. The chain combines TRBV24-1 with TRBJ2-1, with TRBD2 identical over 9 bases. The CDR3 is 15 residues long. Trimming removed 4 bases from V and 12 bases from J; junction bases left unmatched: 12. CDR1 and CDR2 from the germline V gene are KGHDR and SFDVKD. CDR3 DNA: TGTGCCACCAGTGACCCCCGCTCTAGCGGGGTAGGGCAGTTCTTC. This encodes CATSDPRSSGVGQFF.

V gene TRBV6-6 combines with J gene TRBJ2-7; D tentatively reads TRBD1 or TRBD2 (6 bases each). Deletions cut 0 bases from V and 6 bases from J, with 12 bases between. This CDR3 has 14 residues. Germline lookup yields CDR1 MNHNY and CDR2 SVGAGI (reference sequence). In DNA form, the CDR3 reads TGTGCCAGCAGTTACTCGAACGGGGGCTCCGAGCAGTACGTC. It specifies CASSYSNGGSEQYV.

This clonotype has just a few counts. The V and J genes are TRBV27 and TRBJ2-1, with TRBD2 matching 7 bases. CDR1 MNHEY and CDR2 SMNVEV come from the germline V gene (reference sequence). After removal of 6 bases from V and 4 bases from J, the junction contained 6 bases not matched to a gene. The CDR3 sequence is 14 residues long. CDR3 sequence reads: CASRLGGWYNEQFF. CDR3 DNA sequence: TGTGCCAGCAGACTCGGGGGGTGGTACAATGAGCAGTTCTTC.